These T cell receptor beta chains were read from a single sample in a study of blood T cell repertoires in COVID-19. Sequencing used immunoSEQ multiplex PCR; TCRdb keeps in-frame clones, though not all of them. The table has around 30,000 clones, around 92% seen once. The sequenced sample was peripheral blood. The source is a man over 45 with active COVID-19. The CDR3 runs from the conserved cysteine through the conserved F or W. The D gene is left open where the match is weak. Part of the rows lack a size; the others show once, few, many or a class for expanded clones.

>NA|NA|TRBV5-8|TRBJ2-3
TGTGCCAGCAGCCAAGCACCCGGGACTGCGTTAACGGGCACAGATACGCAGTATTTT
CASSQAPGTALTGTDTQYF
>NA|TRBD1|TRBV6-5|TRBJ2-6
TGTGCCAGCAGACCAGGGACAGCTGGGGCCAACGTCCTGACTTTC
CASRPGTAGANVLTF
>NA|NA|TRBV11-1|TRBJ1-1
TGTGCCAGCAGCTCAAGTCAGACGGAGGCTTTCTTT
CASSSSQTEAFF
>NA|NA|TRBV11-3|TRBJ2-5
TGTGCCAGCAGCCCTCGGACAGAGCTTCGGGAGACCCAGTACTTC
CASSPRTELRETQYF
>NA|NA|TRBV27|TRBJ1-1
TGTGCCAGCAGTTTAGGCAGGATGAACACTGAAGCTTTCTTT
CASSLGRMNTEAFF
>NA|TRBD2|TRBV5-6|TRBJ2-2
TGTGCCAGCAGCGGGACTAGCGGTTGGAACACCGGGGAGCTGTTTTTT
CASSGTSGWNTGELFF
>NA|TRBD2|TRBV5-1|TRBJ2-5
TGCGCCAGCAGCTTTAGCGGGAGGTCCCAAGAGACCCAGTACTTC
CASSFSGRSQETQYF
>NA|TRBD1|TRBV5-1|TRBJ2-7
TGCGCCAGCAGCTTCAGGGGGCAGGACGAGCAGTACTTC
CASSFRGQDEQYF
>few|NA|TRBV28|TRBJ1-6
TGTGCCAGCAGTTTTCAGGACTCCTATAATTCACCCCTCCACTTT
CASSFQDSYNSPLHF
>NA|NA|TRBV19|TRBJ2-7
TGTGCCAGTCGTCCGGAGGGCTCCTACGAGCAGTACTTC
CASRPEGSYEQYF
>NA|NA|TRBV6-5|TRBJ2-3
TGTGCCAGCACCACTAGCCGTTCCACAGATACGCAGTATTTT
CASTTSRSTDTQYF
>NA|TRBD2|TRBV19|TRBJ2-1
TGTGCCAGCAGCGGGGGGCGCGGAGATGAGCAGTTCTTC
CASSGGRGDEQFF
>NA|NA|TRBV5-1|TRBJ2-6
TGCGCCAGCAGCTTGGCCGCCAGCAGGAAAGGTGGGGCCAACGTCCTGACTTTC
CASSLAASRKGGANVLTF
>NA|TRBD2|TRBV5-8|TRBJ2-7
TGTGCCAGCAGCTTGGCCGATGTCGAACTAGCGGGAGAACGGAACGAGCAGTACTTC
CASSLADVELAGERNEQYF
>NA|NA|TRBV10-2|TRBJ1-2
TGCGCCAGCAGTCCCGGTGAGGGCTATGGCTACACCTTC
CASSPGEGYGYTF
>NA|TRBD1|TRBV11-2|TRBJ2-2
TGTGCCAGCAGCTTAGGGACAGGCCTGAACACCGGGGAGCTGTTTTTT
CASSLGTGLNTGELFF
>NA|TRBD1|TRBV5-4|TRBJ1-1
TGTGCCAGCAGGGCCTGGACAGGTCAGAACACTGAAGCTTTCTTT
CASRAWTGQNTEAFF
>NA|TRBD1|TRBV5-1|TRBJ2-1
TGCGCCAGCAGCGAGGGACAGGGCGGGAATGAGCAGTTCTTC
CASSEGQGGNEQFF
>NA|NA|TRBV5-6|TRBJ2-7
TGTGCCAGCAGCCCGGAGACTAGCTACGAGCAGTACTTC
CASSPETSYEQYF
>NA|TRBD2|TRBV2|TRBJ2-3
TGTGCCAGCATCCCGACTAGCGGGAGGTCAGATACGCAGTATTTT
CASIPTSGRSDTQYF
>NA|NA|TRBV18|TRBJ1-1
TGTGCCAGCGCAACAGTGAACACTGAAGCTTTCTTT
CASATVNTEAFF
>few|NA|TRBV5-1|TRBJ2-1
TGCGCCAGCAGCTGGGGAGGGGGAAATGAGCAGTTCTTC
CASSWGGGNEQFF
>NA|NA|TRBV2|TRBJ2-3
TGTGCCAGCAGCATATCTACCATTCCCACGTGGACTAGCACAGATACGCAGTATTTT
CASSISTIPTWTSTDTQYF